A selection of T cell receptor beta chains follows, all from one sample in a study of T cell changes during pregnancy in multiple sclerosis. Some clones are missing from TCRdb's copy, which holds only in-frame ones; the method was immunoSEQ multiplex PCR. The table lists approximately 100,000 clones, 90% to 95% of them singletons. The source was peripheral blood, collected before pregnancy. The receptor source for this set is a female donor with multiple sclerosis, enrolled in a pregnancy study. Both conserved end residues are trimmed from each CDR3.

J gene | V gene | CDR3 protein
TRBJ2-1 | TRBV14 | ASSQGSEREGYNEQF
TRBJ1-1 | TRBV18 | ASSPLGTGLNTEAF
TRBJ1-5 | TRBV30 | AWSVLTSNQPQH
TRBJ2-1 | TRBV9 | ASSVGSPGAGGYNEQF
TRBJ1-2 | TRBV30 | AWSSTGYDYYGYT
TRBJ2-3 | TRBV7-2 | ASSRGQSNTQY
TRBJ2-3 | TRBV27 | ASSSTDTQY
TRBJ1-2 | TRBV4-2 | ASSQGAGDGYT
TRBJ2-1 | TRBV5-1 | ASSPSGRENEQF
TRBJ2-1 | TRBV29-1 | SVPSGRAAGEQF
TRBJ1-2 | TRBV19 | ASSLGQGYT
TRBJ2-1 | TRBV6-5 | ASSSSGAYNEQF
TRBJ2-5 | TRBV11-1 | ASSYWTGGGGTQY
TRBJ2-7 | TRBV2 | ASSRASGDYEQY
TRBJ1-1 | TRBV19 | ASMWAQNTEAF
TRBJ2-1 | TRBV28 | ASSLGDRSYNEQF
TRBJ2-2 | TRBV7-7 | ASSFGTGVNTGELF
TRBJ1-1 | TRBV5-1 | ASIVEAEPMNTEAF
TRBJ1-4 | TRBV25-1 | ASSGSLRTGDEKLF
TRBJ2-3 | TRBV14 | ASSRTLLAGEPDTQY
TRBJ2-1 | TRBV2 | ASSQLAGAYNEQF
TRBJ2-1 | TRBV5-1 | ASEGGRGLNEQF
TRBJ2-1 | TRBV5-1 | ASSPRQGSYNEQF
TRBJ1-1 | TRBV9 | ASSVVGASTEAF
TRBJ1-1 | TRBV5-6 | ASSFRTGGPGSEAF
TRBJ1-2 | TRBV2 | ASSKGENYGYT
TRBJ1-2 | TRBV5-6 | ASSTTGTDYGYT
TRBJ1-5 | TRBV7-2 | ASSSRPQH
TRBJ2-1 | TRBV12-5 | ASGLVGVGHPF
TRBJ2-3 | TRBV27 | ASSMRQGLGTDTQY